This T cell receptor (beta chain) was sequenced for a study of T cells in women clearing cervical HPV infection. In regard to this clone: The CDR3 end is not reached by the read, which stops 3 residues before it; the germline J gene fills it in.

This CDR3 contains 15 residues. The junction had 5 bases not matched to a gene; V was cut back by 5 bases and J by 3 bases. Per the germline V gene, CDR1 is LNHDA and CDR2 is SQIVND (reference sequence). Profiled with immunoSEQ multiplex PCR; TCRdb holds only in-frame clones, not every one. This sample lists tens of thousands of clones; its ten largest clones have approximately 40%. This TCR derives from a woman aged 18 to 75 with a cervical HPV16 infection that either progressed to CIN3+ or cleared (not recorded which). Sequences were obtained from blood buffy coat. The V and J genes are TRBV19 and TRBJ2-3, with 10 nucleotides matching TRBD1. The part of the CDR3 DNA that was read is TGTGCCAGTAGTGTCGGGACAGGGGAAACAGATACG. Protein: CASSVGTGETDT. The complete CDR3 sequence is CASSVGTGETDTQYF.